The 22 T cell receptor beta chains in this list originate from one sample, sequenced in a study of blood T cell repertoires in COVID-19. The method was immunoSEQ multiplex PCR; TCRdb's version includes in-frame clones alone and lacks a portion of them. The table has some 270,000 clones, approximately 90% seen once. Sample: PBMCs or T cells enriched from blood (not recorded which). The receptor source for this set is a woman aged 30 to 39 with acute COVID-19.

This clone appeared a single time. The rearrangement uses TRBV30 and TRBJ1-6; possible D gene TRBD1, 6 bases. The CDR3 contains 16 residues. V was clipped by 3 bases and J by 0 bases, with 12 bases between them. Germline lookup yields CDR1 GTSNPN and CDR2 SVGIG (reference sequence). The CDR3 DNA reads TGTGCCTGGAGGACAACAGGGAGCTCCTATAATTCACCCCTCCACTTT. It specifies CAWRTTGSSYNSPLHF.

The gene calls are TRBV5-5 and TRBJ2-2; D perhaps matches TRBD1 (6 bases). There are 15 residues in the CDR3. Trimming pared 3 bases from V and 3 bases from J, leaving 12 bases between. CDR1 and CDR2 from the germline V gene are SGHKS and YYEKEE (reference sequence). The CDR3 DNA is TGTGCCAGCAGCTGGGTACAGGGCGACACCGGGGAGCTGTTTTTT. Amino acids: CASSWVQGDTGELFF. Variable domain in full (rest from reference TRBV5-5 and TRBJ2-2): DAGVTQSPTHLIKTRGQQVTLRCSPISGHKSVSWYQQVLGQGPQFIFQYYEKEERGRGNFPDRFSARQFPNYSSELNVNALLLGDSALYLCASSWVQGDTGELFFGEGSRLTVL.

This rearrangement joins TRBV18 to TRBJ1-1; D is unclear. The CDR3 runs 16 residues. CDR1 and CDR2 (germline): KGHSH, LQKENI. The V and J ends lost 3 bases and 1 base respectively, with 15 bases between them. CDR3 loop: CASSPEGIPRNTEAFF. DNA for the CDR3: TGTGCCAGCTCACCCGAGGGTATACCGAGGAACACTGAAGCTTTCTTT.

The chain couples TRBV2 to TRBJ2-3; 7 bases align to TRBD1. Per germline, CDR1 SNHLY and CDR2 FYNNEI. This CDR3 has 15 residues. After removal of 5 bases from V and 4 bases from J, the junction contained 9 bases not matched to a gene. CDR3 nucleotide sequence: TGTGCCAGCAGTAAGGGGGCCTATGGACCAGATACGCAGTATTTT. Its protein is CASSKGAYGPDTQYF.

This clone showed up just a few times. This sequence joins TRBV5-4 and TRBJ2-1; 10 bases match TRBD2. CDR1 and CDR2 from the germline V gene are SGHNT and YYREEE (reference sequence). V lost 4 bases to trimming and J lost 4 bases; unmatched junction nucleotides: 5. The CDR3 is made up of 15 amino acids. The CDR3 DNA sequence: TGTGCCAGCAGCCCCGGGACTAGCGTATACAATGAGCAGTTCTTC. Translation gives CASSPGTSVYNEQFF.

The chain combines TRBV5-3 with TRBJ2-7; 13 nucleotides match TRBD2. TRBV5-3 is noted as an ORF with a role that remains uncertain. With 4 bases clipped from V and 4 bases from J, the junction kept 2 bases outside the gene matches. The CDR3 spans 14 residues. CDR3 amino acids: CARSVLAGGYEQYF. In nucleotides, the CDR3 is TGTGCCAGAAGCGTACTAGCGGGAGGGTACGAGCAGTACTTC.

In DNA, the CDR3 is TGTGCCAGCAGTTCCCCGAGGGATGAGCAGTTCTTC. Amino acid sequence: CASSSPRDEQFF. The chain is built from TRBV6-6 and TRBJ2-1, with D possibly matching TRBD2 (5 bases). V was clipped by 4 bases and J by 8 bases, with 9 bases between them. Per germline, CDR1 MNHNY and CDR2 SVGAGI (reference sequence). This CDR3 spans 12 amino acids.

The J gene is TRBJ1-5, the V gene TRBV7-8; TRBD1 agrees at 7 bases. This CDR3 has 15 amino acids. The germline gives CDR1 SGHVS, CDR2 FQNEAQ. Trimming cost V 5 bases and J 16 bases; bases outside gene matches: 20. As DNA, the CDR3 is TGTGCCAGCAGCCGAGAAGGAACAGGGGAACGACGACTACATTTT. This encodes CASSREGTGERRLHF. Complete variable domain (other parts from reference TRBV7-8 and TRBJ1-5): GAGVSQSPRYKVAKRGQDVALRCDPISGHVSLFWYQQALGQGPEFLTYFQNEAQLDKSGLPSDRFFAERPEGSVSTLKIQRTQQEDSAVYLCASSREGTGERRLHFGDGTRLSIL.

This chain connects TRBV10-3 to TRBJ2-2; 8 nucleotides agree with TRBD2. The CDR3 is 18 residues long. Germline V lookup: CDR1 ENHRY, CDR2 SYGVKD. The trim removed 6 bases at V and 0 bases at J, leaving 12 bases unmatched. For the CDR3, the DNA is TGTGCCATCAGCTGGGCTATGCGGGAGGCTTCGAACACCGGGGAGCTGTTTTTT. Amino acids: CAISWAMREASNTGELFF.

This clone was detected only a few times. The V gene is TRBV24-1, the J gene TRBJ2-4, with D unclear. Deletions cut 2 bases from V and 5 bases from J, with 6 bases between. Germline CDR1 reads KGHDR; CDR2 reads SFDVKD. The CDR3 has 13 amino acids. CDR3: CATSDSHENIQYF. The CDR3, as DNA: TGTGCCACCAGTGATTCACACGAAAACATTCAGTACTTC.

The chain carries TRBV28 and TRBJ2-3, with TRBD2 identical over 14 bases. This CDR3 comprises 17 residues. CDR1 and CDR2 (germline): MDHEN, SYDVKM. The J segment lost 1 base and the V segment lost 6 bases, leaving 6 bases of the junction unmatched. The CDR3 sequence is CASSKQTSGRGTDTQYF. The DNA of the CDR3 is TGTGCCAGCAGCAAACAGACTAGCGGGAGGGGCACAGATACGCAGTATTTT.

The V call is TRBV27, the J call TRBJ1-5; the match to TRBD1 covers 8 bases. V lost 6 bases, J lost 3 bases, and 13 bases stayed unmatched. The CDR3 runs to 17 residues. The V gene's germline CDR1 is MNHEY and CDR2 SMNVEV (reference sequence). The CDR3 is CASSRRQGAGFNQPQHF. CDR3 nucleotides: TGTGCCAGCAGCCGACGCCAGGGGGCTGGATTCAATCAGCCCCAGCATTTT.

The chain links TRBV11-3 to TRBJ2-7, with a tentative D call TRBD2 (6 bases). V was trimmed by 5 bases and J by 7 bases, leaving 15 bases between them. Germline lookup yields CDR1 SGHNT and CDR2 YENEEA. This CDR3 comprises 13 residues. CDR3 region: CASSPTPRGEQYF. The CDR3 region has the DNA TGTGCCAGCAGCCCGACCCCGCGGGGTGAGCAGTACTTC.

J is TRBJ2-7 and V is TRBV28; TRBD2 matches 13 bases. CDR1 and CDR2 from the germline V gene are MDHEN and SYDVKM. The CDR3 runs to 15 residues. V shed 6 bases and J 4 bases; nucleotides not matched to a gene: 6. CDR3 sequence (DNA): TGTGCCAGCAGCACTTGGACTAGCGGGAGTTACGAGCAGTACTTC. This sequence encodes CASSTWTSGSYEQYF.

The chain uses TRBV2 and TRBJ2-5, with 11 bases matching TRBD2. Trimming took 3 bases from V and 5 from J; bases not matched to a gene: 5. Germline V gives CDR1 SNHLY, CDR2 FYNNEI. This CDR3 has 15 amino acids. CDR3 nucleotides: TGTGCCAGCAGTGATGGTAGCGGGAGGGCGGAGACCCAGTACTTC. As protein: CASSDGSGRAETQYF.

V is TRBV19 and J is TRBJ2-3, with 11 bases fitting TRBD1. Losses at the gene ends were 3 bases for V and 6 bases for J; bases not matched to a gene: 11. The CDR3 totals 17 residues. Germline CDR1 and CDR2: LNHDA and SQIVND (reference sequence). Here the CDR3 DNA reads TGTGCCAGTAGTATCCGAGGCGGGACAGGGGGGAAGGATACGCAGTATTTT. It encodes CASSIRGGTGGKDTQYF.

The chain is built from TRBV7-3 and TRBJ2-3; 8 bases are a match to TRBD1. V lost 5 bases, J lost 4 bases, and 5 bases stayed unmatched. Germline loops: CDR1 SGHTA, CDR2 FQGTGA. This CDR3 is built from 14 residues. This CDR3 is CASSTTTGADTQYF. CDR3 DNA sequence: TGTGCCAGCAGCACGACGACAGGGGCAGATACGCAGTATTTT.

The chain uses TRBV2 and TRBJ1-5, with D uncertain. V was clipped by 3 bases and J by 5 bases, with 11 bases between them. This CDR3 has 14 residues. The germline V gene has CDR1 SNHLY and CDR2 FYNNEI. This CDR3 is CASSEAATDQPQHF. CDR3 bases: TGTGCCAGCAGTGAGGCAGCAACAGATCAGCCCCAGCATTTT.

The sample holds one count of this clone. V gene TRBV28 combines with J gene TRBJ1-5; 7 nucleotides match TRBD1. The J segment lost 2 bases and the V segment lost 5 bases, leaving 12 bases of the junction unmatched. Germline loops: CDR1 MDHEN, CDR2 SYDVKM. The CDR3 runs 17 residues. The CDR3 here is CASSPRTGGMGNQPQHF. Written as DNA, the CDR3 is TGTGCCAGCAGTCCAAGGACAGGAGGTATGGGCAATCAGCCCCAGCATTTT.

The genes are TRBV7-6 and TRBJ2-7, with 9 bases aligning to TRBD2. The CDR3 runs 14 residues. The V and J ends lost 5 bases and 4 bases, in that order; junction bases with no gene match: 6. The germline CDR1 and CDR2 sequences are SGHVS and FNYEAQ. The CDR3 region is CASSLPAGGYEQYF. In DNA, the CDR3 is TGTGCCAGCAGCCTCCCAGCGGGAGGTTACGAGCAGTACTTC.

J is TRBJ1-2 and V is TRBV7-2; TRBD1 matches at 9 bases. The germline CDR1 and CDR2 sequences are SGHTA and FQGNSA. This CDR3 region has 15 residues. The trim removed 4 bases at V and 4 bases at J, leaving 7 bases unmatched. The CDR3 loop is CASSYWTGAGYGYTF. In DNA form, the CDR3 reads TGTGCCAGCAGCTACTGGACAGGGGCGGGCTATGGCTACACCTTC. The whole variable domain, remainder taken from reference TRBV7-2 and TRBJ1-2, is GAGVSQSPSNKVTEKGKDVELRCDPISGHTALYWYRQSLGQGLEFLIYFQGNSAPDKSGLPSDRFSAERTGGSVSTLTIQRTQQEDSAVYLCASSYWTGAGYGYTFGSGTRLTVV.

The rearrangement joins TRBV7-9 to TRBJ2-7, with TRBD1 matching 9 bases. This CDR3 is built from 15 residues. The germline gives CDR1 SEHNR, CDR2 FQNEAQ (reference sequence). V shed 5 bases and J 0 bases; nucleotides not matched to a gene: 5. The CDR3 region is CASSPGTGTSYEQYF. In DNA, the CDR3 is TGTGCCAGCAGCCCCGGGACAGGGACCTCCTACGAGCAGTACTTC.